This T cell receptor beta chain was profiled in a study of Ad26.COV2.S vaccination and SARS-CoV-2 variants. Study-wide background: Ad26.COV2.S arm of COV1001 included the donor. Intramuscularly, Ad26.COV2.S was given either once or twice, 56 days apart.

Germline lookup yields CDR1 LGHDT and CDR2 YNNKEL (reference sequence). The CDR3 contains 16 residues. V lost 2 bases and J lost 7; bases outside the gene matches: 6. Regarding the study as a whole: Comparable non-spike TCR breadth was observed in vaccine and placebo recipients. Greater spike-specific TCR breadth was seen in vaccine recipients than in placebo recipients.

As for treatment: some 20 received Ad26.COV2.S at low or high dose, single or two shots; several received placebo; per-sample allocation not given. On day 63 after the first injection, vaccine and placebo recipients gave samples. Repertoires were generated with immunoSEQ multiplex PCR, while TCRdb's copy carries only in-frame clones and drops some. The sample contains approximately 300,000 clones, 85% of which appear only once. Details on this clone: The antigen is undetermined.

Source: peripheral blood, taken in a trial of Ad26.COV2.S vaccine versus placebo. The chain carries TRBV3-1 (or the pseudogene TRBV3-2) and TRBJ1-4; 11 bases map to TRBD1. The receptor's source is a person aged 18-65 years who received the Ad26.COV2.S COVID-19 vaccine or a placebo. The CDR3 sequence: CASSQRGQGASEKLFF. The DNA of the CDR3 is TGTGCCAGCAGCCAACGCGGACAGGGGGCTAGTGAAAAACTGTTTTTT.